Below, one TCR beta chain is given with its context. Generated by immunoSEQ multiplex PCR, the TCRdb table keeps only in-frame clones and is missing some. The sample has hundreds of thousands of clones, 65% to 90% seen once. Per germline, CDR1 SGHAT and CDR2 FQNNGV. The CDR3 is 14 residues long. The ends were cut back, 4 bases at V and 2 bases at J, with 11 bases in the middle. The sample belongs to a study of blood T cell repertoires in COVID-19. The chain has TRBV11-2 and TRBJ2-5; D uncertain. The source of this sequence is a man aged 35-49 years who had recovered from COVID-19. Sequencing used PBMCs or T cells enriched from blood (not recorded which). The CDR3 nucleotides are TGTGCCAGCAGCTCCCACACGCCTCAAGAGACCCAGTACTTC. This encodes CASSSHTPQETQYF.